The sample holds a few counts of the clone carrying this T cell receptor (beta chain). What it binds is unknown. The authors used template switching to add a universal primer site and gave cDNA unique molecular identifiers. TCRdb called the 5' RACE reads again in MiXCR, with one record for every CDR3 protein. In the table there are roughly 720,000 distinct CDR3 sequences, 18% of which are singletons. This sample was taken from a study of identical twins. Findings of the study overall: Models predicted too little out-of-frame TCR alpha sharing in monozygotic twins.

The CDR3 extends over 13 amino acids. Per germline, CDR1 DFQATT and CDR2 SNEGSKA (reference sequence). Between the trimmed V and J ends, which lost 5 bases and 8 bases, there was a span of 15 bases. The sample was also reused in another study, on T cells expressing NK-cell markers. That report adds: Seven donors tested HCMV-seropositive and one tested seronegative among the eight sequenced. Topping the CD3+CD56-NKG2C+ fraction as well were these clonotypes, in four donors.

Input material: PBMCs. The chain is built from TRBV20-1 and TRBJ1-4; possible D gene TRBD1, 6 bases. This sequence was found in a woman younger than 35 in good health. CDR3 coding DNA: TGCAGTGCTCCAGGGGAAGTGAGGGAAAAACTGTTTTTT. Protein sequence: CSAPGEVREKLFF.